This T cell receptor beta chain was found in a study of response to subunit inactivated influenza vaccine. TCRdb re-called the RT-PCR reads with MiXCR, one entry per CDR3 protein. The sample lists more than 600,000 distinct CDR3 sequences; roughly 18% were seen once. With regard to this clonotype: What it binds is unknown.

Study-wide results and caveats: Authors proposed each seasonal influenza vaccination draws in few new T cells.

The V end was cut by 3 bases, the J end by 6 bases, with 9 bases between. The CDR3 is 13 amino acids. The germline gives CDR1 MNHEY, CDR2 SVGEGT. The sample here was PBMCs from blood, taken approximately 5 days after vaccination. The chain is built from TRBV6-2 or TRBV6-3 and TRBJ2-1; TRBD1 or TRBD2 may be the D gene (5 bases each). The sequence came from a man aged 50 or older who received an inactivated influenza vaccine. The CDR3 loop reads CASSYLGPNEQFF. Written as DNA, the CDR3 is TGTGCCAGCAGTTATTTGGGACCCAATGAGCAGTTCTTC.